Sequencing of this T cell receptor beta chain was carried out in a study of technical replicates of blood from several donors. Assay: immunoSEQ multiplex PCR; the TCRdb copy retains only in-frame clones and omits some. The table includes about 16,000 clones, 86% detected once. CDR1 is SGHDN and CDR2 is FVKESK in the germline V gene. The V gene lost 4 bases and the J gene lost 1 base, with 7 bases spanning the gap. The CDR3 has 13 amino acids. The receptor was isolated from a human donor in good health. Sequences were obtained from PBMCs. V usage is TRBV14 and J usage is TRBJ1-1; no firm D call. The CDR3 loop reads CASSPQWNTEAFF. For the CDR3, the DNA is TGTGCCAGCAGCCCCCAGTGGAACACTGAAGCTTTCTTT.